These 15 T cell receptor beta chains came from one sample sequenced in a study of shared T cell receptors in the human thymus (dated by TCRdb to the early 2020s). The receptor library was made with the immunoSEQ multiplex PCR assay. TCRdb re-hosts the immuneACCESS table, in-frame sequences only. Its copies lack some clones; in the studies checked, an unresolved V gene accounts for under half of them, and the cause for the rest is not known. Across this sample there are about 660,000 clones, with 70% to 90% seen only once. In total, the top ten clones hold roughly 0.0097% of the sample. This sample was shared with a second study, whose subject was human thymus T cells.

The sample was thymocytes. These receptors came from a boy under three years old with a congenital heart defect. Donor details come from another sample of the same person, matched by shared clones.

This chain connects TRBV2 to TRBJ2-7; 7 bases are shared with TRBD2. Germline assignment: CDR1 SNHLY and CDR2 FYNNEI. The CDR3 extends over 13 amino acids. Losses at the gene ends were 6 bases for V and 2 bases for J; bases not matched to a gene: 4. CDR3 residues: CASRRGGAYEQYF. In DNA form, the CDR3 reads TGTGCCAGCAGGAGGGGAGGGGCCTACGAGCAGTACTTC.

The chain couples TRBV13 to TRBJ1-1; weak D call: TRBD1 (5 bases). The ends were cut back, 3 bases at V and 5 bases at J, with 13 bases in the middle. The CDR3 covers 14 residues. Germline V gene lookup returns CDR1 PRHDT and CDR2 FYEKMQ (reference sequence). The CDR3 DNA sequence: TGTGCCAGCAGCTTGTCCGGGGGGGGAACTGAAGCTTTCTTT. It codes for CASSLSGGGTEAFF.

This rearrangement joins TRBV6-5 to TRBJ2-7, with D unresolved. Germline loops: CDR1 MNHEY, CDR2 SVGAGI. The CDR3 sequence is 14 residues long. Trimming took off 2 bases at V and 2 bases at J, with 10 bases between the two ends. CDR3 residues: CASSYNTNTYEQYF. In DNA, the CDR3 is TGTGCCAGCAGTTACAATACAAATACCTACGAGCAGTACTTC.

The genes are TRBV7-9 and TRBJ2-2; 9 nucleotides line up with TRBD2. Trimming cost V 5 bases and J 3 bases; bases outside gene matches: 10. The length of the CDR3 is 17 residues. CDR1 and CDR2 (germline): SEHNR, FQNEAQ (reference sequence). CDR3 coding DNA: TGTGCCAGCAGCGCGAAGGCTAGCGGGATGTACACCGGGGAGCTGTTTTTT. This sequence encodes CASSAKASGMYTGELFF.

The chain employs TRBV14 and TRBJ2-7, with 11 bases fitting TRBD2. The CDR3 covers 12 residues. The V segment lost 3 bases and the J segment 12 bases; nucleotides outside the gene matches: 4. Germline V lookup: CDR1 SGHDN, CDR2 FVKESK. CDR3 DNA: TGTGCCAGCAGCCACCTAGCGGGGGGCCGGTACTTC. Encoded protein: CASSHLAGGRYF.

This chain uses TRBV11-2 with TRBJ2-7, with D maybe TRBD2 (6 bases). Trimming left V 1 base short and J 2 bases short, with 21 bases between. The CDR3 covers 18 residues. The germline V gene has CDR1 SGHAT and CDR2 FQNNGV. This CDR3 is CASSLAGGPHEGTYEQYF. CDR3 nucleotide sequence: TGTGCCAGCAGCTTAGCAGGAGGGCCTCATGAGGGAACCTACGAGCAGTACTTC.

This clone occurred once. This chain connects TRBV5-4 to TRBJ2-5; weak D call: TRBD2 (6 bases). Germline V CDR1 and CDR2: SGHNT, YYREEE (reference sequence). This CDR3 has 16 residues. V was trimmed by 2 bases and J by 4 bases, leaving 18 bases between them. In DNA form, the CDR3 reads TGTGCCAGCAGCTTTGGGGGACTGTCAGGAGGAGAGACCCAGTACTTC. It codes for CASSFGGLSGGETQYF.

The chain uses TRBV9 and TRBJ2-5, with D possibly TRBD2 on 6 matching bases. The J call could be wrong; TRBJ2-7 is a better fit for the DNA end. There are 15 residues in the CDR3. CDR1 and CDR2 (germline): SGDLS, YYNGEE. The CDR3 nucleotides are TGTGCCAGCAGCGCAGGACTATCGTTGGGTCGCGAGCAGTACTTC. Translating gives CASSAGLSLGREQYF.

The genes are TRBV4-1 and TRBJ2-7; D may be TRBD2 (6 bases). Trimming cost V 0 bases and J 2 bases, with 14 bases left between them. The germline gives CDR1 MGHRA, CDR2 YSYEKL. The CDR3 is made up of 16 amino acids. CDR3 amino acids: CASSQERRDVPYEQYF. As DNA, the CDR3 is TGCGCCAGCAGCCAAGAGAGGAGGGATGTCCCCTACGAGCAGTACTTC.

V usage is TRBV6-1 and J usage is TRBJ2-7, with 12 nucleotides matching TRBD2. The CDR3 has 14 amino acids. Germline loops: CDR1 MNHNS, CDR2 SASEGT. The V and J ends lost 7 bases and 6 bases, in that order; junction bases with no gene match: 7. In DNA form, the CDR3 reads TGTGCCAGCACCGTACTAGCGGGAGGAGGCGAGCAGTACTTC. Its translation is CASTVLAGGGEQYF.

V usage is TRBV19 and J usage is TRBJ2-1; TRBD2 is a possible D gene (9 bases). The CDR3 is made up of 19 amino acids. Trimming took 1 base from V and 6 from J, leaving 25 bases between them. Per the germline V gene, CDR1 is LNHDA and CDR2 is SQIVND (reference sequence). CDR3 nucleotides: TGTGCCAGTAGTATAGTGACAGGGGATGGGCGGGAGGGCCCCAATGAGCAGTTCTTC. Translated, it gives CASSIVTGDGREGPNEQFF.

The chain couples TRBV19 to TRBJ2-7; 8 positions match TRBD2. Germline trimming cut 1 base from V and 2 bases from J; bases unmatched to any gene: 4. The CDR3 extends over 15 amino acids. Germline loops: CDR1 LNHDA, CDR2 SQIVND (reference sequence). The CDR3: CASSIATGGPYEQYF. The CDR3 DNA reads as TGTGCCAGTAGTATAGCGACGGGAGGGCCCTACGAGCAGTACTTC.

This clone came up once. CDR3 sequence: CASSQEDTCPYEQYF. The CDR3 DNA is TGCGCCAGCAGCCAAGAGGACACTTGTCCCTACGAGCAGTACTTC. V usage is TRBV4-1 and J usage is TRBJ2-7, with D possibly TRBD1 on 5 matching bases. CDR3 length: 15 amino acids. V lost 0 bases, J lost 2 bases, and 11 bases lay in between. CDR1 and CDR2 (germline): MGHRA, YSYEKL.

The chain uses TRBV19 and TRBJ1-2; possible D gene TRBD1, 5 bases. The V and J ends lost 5 bases and 7 bases respectively, with 14 bases between them. The CDR3 loop spans 13 amino acids. CDR1 and CDR2 from the germline V gene are LNHDA and SQIVND (reference sequence). CDR3 sequence (DNA): TGTGCCAGTAGTCTGGGCCCCGGGGGTGGCTACACCTTC. This sequence encodes CASSLGPGGGYTF.

This clone was recorded only once. CDR3 in DNA: TGTGCCAGCAGGTCCGGGACTAGCGGGATGGCGCAGTTCTTC. This codes for CASRSGTSGMAQFF. This rearrangement joins TRBV7-9 to TRBJ2-1, with 13 bases identical to TRBD2. The ends lost 6 bases at V and 12 bases at J; junction bases unmatched: 8. CDR1 and CDR2 from the germline V gene are SEHNR and FQNEAQ (reference sequence). The CDR3 is made up of 14 amino acids.